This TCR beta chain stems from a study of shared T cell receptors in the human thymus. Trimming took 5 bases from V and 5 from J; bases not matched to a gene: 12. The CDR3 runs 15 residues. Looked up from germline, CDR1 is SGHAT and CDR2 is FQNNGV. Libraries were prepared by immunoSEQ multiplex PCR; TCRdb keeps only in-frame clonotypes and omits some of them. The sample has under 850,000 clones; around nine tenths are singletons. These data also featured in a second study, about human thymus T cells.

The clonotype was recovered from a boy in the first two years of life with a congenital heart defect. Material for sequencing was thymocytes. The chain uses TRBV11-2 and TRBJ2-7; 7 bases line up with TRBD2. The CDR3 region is CASSASGEGRNEQYF. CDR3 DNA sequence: TGTGCCAGCAGCGCCTCGGGGGAGGGCCGAAACGAGCAGTACTTC. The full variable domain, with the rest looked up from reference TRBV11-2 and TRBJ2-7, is EAGVAQSPRYKIIEKRQSVAFWCNPISGHATLYWYQQILGQGPKLLIQFQNNGVVDDSQLPKDRFSAERLKGVDSTLKIQPAKLEDSAVYLCASSASGEGRNEQYFGPGTRLTVT.